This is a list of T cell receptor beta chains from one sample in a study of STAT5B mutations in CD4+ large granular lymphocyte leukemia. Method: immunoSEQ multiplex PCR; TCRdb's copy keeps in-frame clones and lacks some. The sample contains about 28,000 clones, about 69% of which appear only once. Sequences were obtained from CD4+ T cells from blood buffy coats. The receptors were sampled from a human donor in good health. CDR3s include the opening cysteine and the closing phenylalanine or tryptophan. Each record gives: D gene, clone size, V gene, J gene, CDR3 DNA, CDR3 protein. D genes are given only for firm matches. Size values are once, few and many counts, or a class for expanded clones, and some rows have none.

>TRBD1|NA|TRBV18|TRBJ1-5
TGTGCCAGCTCACCAGGCCAGGGGGCTTTTAGCAATCAGCCCCAGCATTTT
CASSPGQGAFSNQPQHF
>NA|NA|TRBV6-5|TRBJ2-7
TGTGCCACCGCTAAGAAGCCGCCCTACGAGCAGTACTTC
CATAKKPPYEQYF
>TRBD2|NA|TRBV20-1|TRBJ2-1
TGCAGTGCTTATAGCGGGAATGAGCAGTTCTTC
CSAYSGNEQFF
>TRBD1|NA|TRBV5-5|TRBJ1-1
TGTGCCAGCAGCTCTCTGCCCCTAGGGGGCGTGAACACTGAAGCTTTCTTT
CASSSLPLGGVNTEAFF
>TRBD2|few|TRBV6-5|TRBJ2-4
TGTGCCAGCAGCGTAGGGGCGGGAGGCAAAAACATTCAGTACTTC
CASSVGAGGKNIQYF
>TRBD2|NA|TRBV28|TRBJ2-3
TGTGCCAGCAGTTTGAGCGGGGGCTTTACAGATACGCAGTATTTT
CASSLSGGFTDTQYF
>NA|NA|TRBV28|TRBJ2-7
TGTGCCAGCACCAACTCGTACGAGCAGTACTTC
CASTNSYEQYF
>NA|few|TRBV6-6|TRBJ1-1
TGTGCCAGCAGTTACTCGGGGGGGGGACCGAACACTGAAGCTTTCTTT
CASSYSGGGPNTEAFF
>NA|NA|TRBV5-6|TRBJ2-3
TGTGCCAGCAGCTTGGTCGGGGTCCGGGATTCTAGCACAGATACGCAGTATTTT
CASSLVGVRDSSTDTQYF
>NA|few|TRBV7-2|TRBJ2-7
TGTGCCAGCAGCCTTCAGGACTACGAGCAGTACTTC
CASSLQDYEQYF
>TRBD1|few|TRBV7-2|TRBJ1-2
TGTGCCAGCAGCTTCGGGACAGACGTCTATGGCTACACCTTC
CASSFGTDVYGYTF
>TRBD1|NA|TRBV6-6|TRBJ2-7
TGTGCCACCGAAGCATCGGGACAGAGCTCCTACGAGCAGTACTTC
CATEASGQSSYEQYF
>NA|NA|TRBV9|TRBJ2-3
TGTGCCAGCAAAAGAAGCGAGCGCACAGATACGCAGTATTTT
CASKRSERTDTQYF
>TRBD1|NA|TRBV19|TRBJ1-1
TGTGCCAGTATTGGACGGGACAGCTTCATAAACACTGAAGCTTTCTTT
CASIGRDSFINTEAFF
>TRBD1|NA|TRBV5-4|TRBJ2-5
TGTGCCAGCAGCACCGGGACAGGGGTGCGTGAGACCCAGTACTTC
CASSTGTGVRETQYF
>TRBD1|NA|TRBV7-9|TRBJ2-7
TGTGCCAGCAGTCCCAAGATGACAGGGCAGACCTACGAGCAGTACTTC
CASSPKMTGQTYEQYF
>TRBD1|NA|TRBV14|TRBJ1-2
TGTGCCAGCAGCCGGGACAGGGGCGCGTTCAACTATGGCTACACCTTC
CASSRDRGAFNYGYTF
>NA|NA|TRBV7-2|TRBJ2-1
TGTGCCAGCAGCTTAAATCGGGGGGCGTACAATGAGCAGTTCTTC
CASSLNRGAYNEQFF
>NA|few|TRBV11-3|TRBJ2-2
TGTGCCAGCAGCTTAGATCTCTCAGCCGGGGAGCTGTTTTTT
CASSLDLSAGELFF
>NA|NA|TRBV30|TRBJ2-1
TGTGCCTGGAGTCCCTGGGCAGGGTACAATGAGCAGTTCTTC
CAWSPWAGYNEQFF
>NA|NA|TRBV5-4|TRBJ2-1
TGTGCCAGCAGCTCCGGGGTAAGCTCCTACAATGAGCAGTTCTTC
CASSSGVSSYNEQFF
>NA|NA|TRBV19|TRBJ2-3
TGTGCCAGTAGACCGAGGGGGGTGAACACAGATACGCAGTATTTT
CASRPRGVNTDTQYF
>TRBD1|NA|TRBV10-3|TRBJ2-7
TGTGCCCTCAGGGGGTCCTCAACCTACGAGCAGTACTTC
CALRGSSTYEQYF
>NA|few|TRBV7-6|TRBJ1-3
TGTGCCAGCAGCTTACTAGCCCAGGGCTCTGGAAACACCATATATTTT
CASSLLAQGSGNTIYF
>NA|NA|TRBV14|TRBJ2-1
TGTGCCAGCAGCCAATCTAGACAATCTGAGCAGTTCTTC
CASSQSRQSEQFF
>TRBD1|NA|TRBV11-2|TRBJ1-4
TGTGCCAGCAGCCTAAGTGGACAGGGGAATGAAAAACTGTTTTTT
CASSLSGQGNEKLFF
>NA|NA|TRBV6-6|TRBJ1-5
TGTGCCAGCAGTTACTTAGGGCAGCCCCAGCATTTT
CASSYLGQPQHF
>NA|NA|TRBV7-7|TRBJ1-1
TGTGCTAGCAGCCCGGTGAGGGGGGAGAACACTGAAGCTTTCTTT
CASSPVRGENTEAFF
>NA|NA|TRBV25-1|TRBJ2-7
TGTGCCAGCAGTGTAGGGGGCTACGAGCAGTACTTC
CASSVGGYEQYF
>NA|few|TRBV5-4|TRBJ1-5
TGTGCCAGCAGCTTGTTTGGCAGTCATCAGCATTTT
CASSLFGSHQHF
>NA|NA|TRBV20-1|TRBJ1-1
TGCAGTGCTAGAGCCAAGATAGAAGCTTTCTTT
CSARAKIEAFF
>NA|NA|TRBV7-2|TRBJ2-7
TGTGCCAGCAGCTTAGTAGGGCTAACTAACACCGAGCAGTACTTC
CASSLVGLTNTEQYF
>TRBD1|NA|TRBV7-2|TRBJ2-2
TGTGCCAGCCAAGGGGGACAGGGGACCCCGAGCACCGGGGAGCTGTTTTTT
CASQGGQGTPSTGELFF
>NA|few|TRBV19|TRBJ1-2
TGTGCCACCGCACTGAATTCCGTCAGGAGTGGCTACACCTTC
CATALNSVRSGYTF
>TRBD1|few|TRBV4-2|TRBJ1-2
TGTGCCAGCAGCCAAGAGCTCGGGACAGGGGCCTCTCACTATGGCTACACCTTC
CASSQELGTGASHYGYTF
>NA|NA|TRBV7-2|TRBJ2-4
TGTGCCAGCAGCATTAAACGGGAGTCGGGAAACATTCAGTACTTC
CASSIKRESGNIQYF
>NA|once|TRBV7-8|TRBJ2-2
TGTGCCAGCAGCTTAGTGCTTTCCGGGGAGCTGTTTTTT
CASSLVLSGELFF
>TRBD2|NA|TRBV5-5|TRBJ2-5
TGTGCCAGCAGCTTGTGGTTAGCGGGAGGGCCGGAGACCCAGTACTTC
CASSLWLAGGPETQYF
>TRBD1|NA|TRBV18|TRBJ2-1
TGTGCCAGCTCACCACAAGGGACAGGGGGCGAGAGCTCCTACAATGAGCAGTTCTTC
CASSPQGTGGESSYNEQFF
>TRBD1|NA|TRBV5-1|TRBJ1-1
TGCGCCAGCAGCTCGGGACAGGGGAACACTGAAGCTTTCTTT
CASSSGQGNTEAFF
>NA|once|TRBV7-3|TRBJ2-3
TGTGCCAGCAGCTTATTCAGGGCCAGCACAGATACGCAGTATTTT
CASSLFRASTDTQYF
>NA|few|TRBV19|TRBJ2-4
TGTGCCAGTAGTAATTCCGGGGGATCCAAAAACATTCAGTACTTC
CASSNSGGSKNIQYF
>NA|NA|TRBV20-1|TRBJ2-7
TGCAGTGCTAGAGAGGGCCAGCAGTACTTC
CSAREGQQYF
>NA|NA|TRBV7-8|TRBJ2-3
TGTGCCAGCAGCTATGGGGTGGGGCTAGCACTAAGCACAGATACGCAGTATTTT
CASSYGVGLALSTDTQYF
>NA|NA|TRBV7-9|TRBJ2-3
TGTGCCAGCAGCTTAGCTTTGCGGGGTTATGCCACAGATACGCAGTATTTT
CASSLALRGYATDTQYF
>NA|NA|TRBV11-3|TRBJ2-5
TGTGCCAGCAGCTTTCGGTTCCCAGAGACCCAGTACTTC
CASSFRFPETQYF
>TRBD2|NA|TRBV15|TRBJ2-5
TGTGCCACCAGCCGGACCCCAGGGAGGGAGGAGACCCAGTACTTC
CATSRTPGREETQYF
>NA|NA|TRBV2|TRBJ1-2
TGTGCCAGCAAGCAGGGTAGCTATGGCTACACCTTC
CASKQGSYGYTF
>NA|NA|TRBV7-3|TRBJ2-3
TGTGCCAGCAGCCTTCAACTAGCATCAGATACGCAGTATTTT
CASSLQLASDTQYF
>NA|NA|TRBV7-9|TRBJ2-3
TGTGCCAGCAGCTTCACAGGCACAGATACGCAGTATTTT
CASSFTGTDTQYF
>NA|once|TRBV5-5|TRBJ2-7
TGTGCCAGCACTAAGGCCTACGAACAGTACTTC
CASTKAYEQYF